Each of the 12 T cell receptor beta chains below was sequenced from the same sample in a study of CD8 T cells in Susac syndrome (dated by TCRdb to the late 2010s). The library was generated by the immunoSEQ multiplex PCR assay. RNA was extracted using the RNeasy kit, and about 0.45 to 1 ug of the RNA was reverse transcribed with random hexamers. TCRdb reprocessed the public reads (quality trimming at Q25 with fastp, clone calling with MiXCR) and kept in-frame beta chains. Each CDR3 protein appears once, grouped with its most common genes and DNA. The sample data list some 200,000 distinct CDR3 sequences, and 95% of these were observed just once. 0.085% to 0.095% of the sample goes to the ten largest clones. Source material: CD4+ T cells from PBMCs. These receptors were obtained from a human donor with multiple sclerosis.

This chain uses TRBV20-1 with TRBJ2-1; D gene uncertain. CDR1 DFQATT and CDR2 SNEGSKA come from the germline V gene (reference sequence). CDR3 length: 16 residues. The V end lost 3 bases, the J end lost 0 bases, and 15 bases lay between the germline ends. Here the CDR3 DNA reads TGCAGTGCTAGCGGTGGAACCAACCACTCCTACAATGAGCAGTTCTTC. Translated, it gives CSASGGTNHSYNEQFF.

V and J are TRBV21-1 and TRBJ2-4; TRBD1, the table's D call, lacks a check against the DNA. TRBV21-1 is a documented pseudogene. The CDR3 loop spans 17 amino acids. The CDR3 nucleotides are TGTGCCAGCAGCCCTCCGGGACGAAAGGAAGCCAAAAACATTCAGTACTTC. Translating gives CASSPPGRKEAKNIQYF.

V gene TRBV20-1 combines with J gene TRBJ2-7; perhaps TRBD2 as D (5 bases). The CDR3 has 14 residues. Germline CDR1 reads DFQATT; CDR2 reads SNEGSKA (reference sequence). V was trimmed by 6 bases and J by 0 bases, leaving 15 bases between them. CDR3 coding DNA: TGCAGTGCCCTCAGAGAGGGTTTCTCCTACGAGCAGTACTTC. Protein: CSALREGFSYEQYF.

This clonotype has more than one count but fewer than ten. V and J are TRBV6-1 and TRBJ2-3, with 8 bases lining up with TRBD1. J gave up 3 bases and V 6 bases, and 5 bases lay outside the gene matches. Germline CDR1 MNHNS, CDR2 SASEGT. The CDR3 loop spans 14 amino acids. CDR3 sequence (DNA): TGTGCCAGCAGGAGGACAGGGTTGACAGATACGCAGTATTTT. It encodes CASRRTGLTDTQYF.

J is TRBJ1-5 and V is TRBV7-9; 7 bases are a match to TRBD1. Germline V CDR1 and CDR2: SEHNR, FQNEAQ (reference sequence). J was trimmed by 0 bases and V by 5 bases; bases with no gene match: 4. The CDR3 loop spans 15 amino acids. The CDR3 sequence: CASSGTEYSNQPQHF. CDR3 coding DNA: TGTGCCAGCAGCGGGACAGAGTATAGCAATCAGCCCCAGCATTTT.

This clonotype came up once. Here the CDR3 DNA reads TGTGCCAGCAGCTCCGCCGGGAGCGGGAGCACAGATACGCAGTATTTT. It translates to CASSSAGSGSTDTQYF. This rearrangement joins TRBV27 to TRBJ2-3, with D tentatively TRBD2 (6 bases). In germline, CDR1 is MNHEY, CDR2 SMNVEV (reference sequence). Trimming shortened V by 6 bases and J by 0 bases, and 16 bases separated the two germline ends. The CDR3 contains 16 residues.

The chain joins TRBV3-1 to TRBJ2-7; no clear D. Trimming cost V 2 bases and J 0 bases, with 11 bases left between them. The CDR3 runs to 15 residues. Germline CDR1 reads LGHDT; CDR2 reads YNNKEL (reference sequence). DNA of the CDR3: TGTGCCAGCAGCCAACACAGCGAGACCTCCTACGAGCAGTACTTC. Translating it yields CASSQHSETSYEQYF.

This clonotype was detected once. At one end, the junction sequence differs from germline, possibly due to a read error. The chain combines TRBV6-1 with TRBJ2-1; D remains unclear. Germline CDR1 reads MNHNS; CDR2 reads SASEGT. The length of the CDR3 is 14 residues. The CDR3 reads CASREAHTYNEQFF. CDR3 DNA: TGTGCCAGCAGGGAAGCGCATACCTACAATGAGCAGTTCTTC.

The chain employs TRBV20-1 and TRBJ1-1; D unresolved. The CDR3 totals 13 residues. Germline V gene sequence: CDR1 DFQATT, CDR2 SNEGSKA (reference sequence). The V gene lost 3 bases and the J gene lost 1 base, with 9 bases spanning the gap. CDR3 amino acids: CSASHHGNTEAFF. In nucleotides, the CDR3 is TGCAGTGCTAGCCATCATGGGAACACTGAAGCTTTCTTT.

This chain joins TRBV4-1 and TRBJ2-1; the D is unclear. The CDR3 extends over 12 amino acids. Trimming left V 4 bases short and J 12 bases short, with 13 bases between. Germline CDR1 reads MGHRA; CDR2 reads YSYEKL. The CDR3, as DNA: TGCGCCAGCAGCCCCCCGTTGGATCGGCAGTTCTTC. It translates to CASSPPLDRQFF.

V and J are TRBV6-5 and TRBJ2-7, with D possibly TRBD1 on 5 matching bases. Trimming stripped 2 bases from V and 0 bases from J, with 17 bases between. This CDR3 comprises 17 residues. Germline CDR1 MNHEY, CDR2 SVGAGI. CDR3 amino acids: CASSYRGLPRGSYEQYF. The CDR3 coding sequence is TGTGCCAGCAGTTACAGGGGTCTCCCAAGGGGCTCCTACGAGCAGTACTTC.

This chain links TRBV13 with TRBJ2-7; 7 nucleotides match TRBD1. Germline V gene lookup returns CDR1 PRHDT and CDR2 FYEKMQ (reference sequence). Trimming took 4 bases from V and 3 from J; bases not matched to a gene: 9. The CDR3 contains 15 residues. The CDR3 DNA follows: TGTGCCAGCAGCTCGTCAGGGGGAATACACTACGAGCAGTACTTC. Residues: CASSSSGGIHYEQYF.